A single sample gave rise to the 14 T cell receptor beta chains below, sequenced in a study of cytomegalovirus exposure and HLA in healthy donors. Assay used: immunoSEQ multiplex PCR; TCRdb lists only in-frame clones, some missing. The table records roughly 130,000 clones, 80% to 90% of them present only once. The sample was PBMCs. These receptors all come from a man aged 18 to 29 in good health and CMV-seronegative.

This clone has a single count. This chain links TRBV5-3 with TRBJ2-7; TRBD2 matches at 7 bases. TRBV5-3 is classed as an ORF, of uncertain function. V was pared by 4 bases and J by 3 bases, with 7 bases of the junction left unmatched. There are 14 residues in the CDR3. Here the CDR3 reads CARSGDGGNYEQYF. The CDR3 DNA sequence: TGTGCCAGAAGCGGGGACGGGGGGAACTACGAGCAGTACTTC.

The sample holds one count of this clone. This chain connects TRBV7-9 to TRBJ2-7; 8 nucleotides line up with TRBD2. J lost 7 bases, V lost 5 bases, and 7 bases had no gene match. CDR3 length: 13 amino acids. Germline V gene data show CDR1 as SEHNR and CDR2 as FQNEAQ (reference sequence). Here the CDR3 DNA reads TGTGCCAGCAGCCCCCCGGGGGGGAATGAGCAGTACTTC. Translated, it gives CASSPPGGNEQYF.

The genes are TRBV7-2 and TRBJ2-7, with a tentative D call TRBD2 (6 bases). Germline CDR1 and CDR2: SGHTA and FQGNSA. The CDR3 is 14 residues long. The ends were cut back, 1 base at V and 2 bases at J, with 9 bases in the middle. The DNA for the CDR3 is TGTGCCAGCAGCTTAGGAGCTAGCGCCTACGAGCAGTACTTC. This codes for CASSLGASAYEQYF.

This clone appeared a single time. The chain combines TRBV25-1 with TRBJ2-1, with 7 bases aligning to TRBD1. V dropped 9 bases and J dropped 6; count of bases not matched to a gene: 8. The CDR3 spans 13 residues. CDR1 MGHDK and CDR2 SYGVNS come from the germline V gene. In DNA, the CDR3 is TGTGCCAGTCTCGGGACAGTGATCAATGAGCAGTTCTTC. This translates into CASLGTVINEQFF.

The V call is TRBV4-1, the J call TRBJ1-2, with 8 bases fitting TRBD1. Germline-derived CDR1 and CDR2 are MGHRA and YSYEKL. After removal of 2 bases from V and 8 bases from J, the junction contained 16 bases not matched to a gene. The CDR3 sequence is 17 residues long. The CDR3 nucleotides are TGCGCCAGCAGCCAAAGGACAGGGCTGGCTACTTCGGGAGGCTACACCTTC. Translated: CASSQRTGLATSGGYTF.

V is TRBV6-5 and J is TRBJ2-1; tentative D call: TRBD2 (6 bases). The CDR3 is 15 residues long. Germline values: CDR1 MNHEY, CDR2 SVGAGI. V gave up 6 bases and J gave up 2 bases, with 14 bases separating them. This chain's CDR3 is CASSRRREAYNEQFF. CDR3 DNA sequence: TGTGCCAGCAGCCGTCGGCGGGAAGCCTACAATGAGCAGTTCTTC.

V and J are TRBV7-6 and TRBJ1-3; TRBD1 matches at 7 bases. Germline values: CDR1 SGHVS, CDR2 FNYEAQ. The CDR3 totals 15 residues. Unmatched junction bases numbered 4, after V lost 5 bases and J lost 0 bases. The CDR3 nucleotides are TGTGCCAGCAGCCCGACAGGGTACTCTGGAAACACCATATATTTT. It yields the protein CASSPTGYSGNTIYF.

The chain has TRBV19 and TRBJ2-4; 9 positions agree with TRBD2. CDR1 and CDR2 (germline): LNHDA, SQIVND (reference sequence). V dropped 4 bases and J dropped 7; count of bases not matched to a gene: 14. The CDR3 runs 17 residues. The CDR3 spells CASSRIAGASGGNIQYF. The CDR3 DNA follows: TGTGCCAGTAGTAGAATAGCGGGGGCCTCGGGTGGGAACATTCAGTACTTC.

This chain links TRBV30 with TRBJ1-1, with D unclear. Germline V gene data show CDR1 as GTSNPN and CDR2 as SVGIG (reference sequence). V lost 4 bases, J lost 3 bases, and 12 bases lay in between. This CDR3 has 13 amino acids. The CDR3 DNA reads TGTGCCTGGAACCGGGGAGGCGACACTGAAGCTTTCTTT. Amino acid sequence: CAWNRGGDTEAFF. The full variable domain, in which reference TRBV30 and TRBJ1-1 provide the parts outside the CDR3, is SQTIHQWPATLVQPVGSPLSLECTVEGTSNPNLYWYRQAAGRGLQLLFYSVGIGQISSEVPQNLSASRPQDRQFILSSKKLLLSDSGFYLCAWNRGGDTEAFFGQGTRLTVV.

The chain joins TRBV19 to TRBJ2-3; 8 nucleotides agree with TRBD2. The CDR3 consists of 13 residues. J was trimmed by 6 bases and V by 8 bases; bases with no gene match: 7. Germline V gives CDR1 LNHDA, CDR2 SQIVND (reference sequence). CDR3 amino acids: CASRPRGGDTQYF. The CDR3 region has the DNA TGTGCCAGTCGCCCCCGGGGGGGCGATACGCAGTATTTT.

The V call is TRBV4-1, the J call TRBJ2-3; 16 bases agree with TRBD2. The germline CDR1 and CDR2 sequences are MGHRA and YSYEKL. V gave up 4 bases and J gave up 3 bases; unmatched junction bases: 7. The CDR3 has 18 residues. CDR3 coding DNA: TGCGCCAGCAGCCCGGGACTAGCGGGGGGGCTTTGGACAGATACGCAGTATTTT. It translates to CASSPGLAGGLWTDTQYF.

V is TRBV5-6 and J is TRBJ2-6, with D maybe TRBD2 (6 bases). The CDR3 length is 17 residues. V was cut by 1 base and J by 0 bases, with 11 bases left in between. CDR1 and CDR2 from the germline V gene are SGHDT and YYEEEE. Written as DNA, the CDR3 is TGTGCCAGCAGCTTGTTTCAGGGACTCTCTGGGGCCAACGTCCTGACTTTC. Translating it yields CASSLFQGLSGANVLTF.

The CDR3 DNA reads TGCGCCAGCAGCTTAACCGGGACAGTTCTGAATGAGCAGTTCTTC. It translates to CASSLTGTVLNEQFF. V usage is TRBV5-1 and J usage is TRBJ2-1; 7 nucleotides line up with TRBD1. This CDR3 has 15 residues. The V gene end was trimmed by 2 bases and the J gene end by 7 bases; junction bases not matched to a gene: 9. Germline V CDR1 and CDR2: SGHRS, YFSETQ.

The chain joins TRBV6-5 to TRBJ2-5, with a weak D call TRBD1 (5 bases). The CDR3 runs 15 residues. Germline V gene lookup returns CDR1 MNHEY and CDR2 SVGAGI. V dropped 4 bases and J dropped 5 bases, with 17 bases sitting between them. CDR3 sequence reads: CASSSLSGSYETQYF. CDR3 DNA sequence: TGTGCCAGCAGTTCACTTTCAGGGTCTTACGAGACCCAGTACTTC.